A selection of T cell receptor beta chains follows, all from one sample in a study of blood T cell repertoires in COVID-19. Some clones are missing from TCRdb's copy, which holds only in-frame ones; the method was immunoSEQ multiplex PCR. The table has some 220,000 clones, 80% to 90% seen once. Material for sequencing was PBMCs or T cells enriched from blood (not recorded which). Every receptor here comes from a woman in her thirties or forties with acute COVID-19. Both conserved end residues are part of each CDR3. The D gene is left open where the match is weak. Clone size is shown for a subset of rows, as once, few, many or a class of expanded clone.

CDR3aa,CDR3nt,j_gene,v_gene,abundance,d_gene
CASSSSGGNYEQYF,TGTGCCAGCAGCTCAAGCGGGGGGAACTACGAGCAGTACTTC,TRBJ2-7,TRBV7-2,NA,TRBD2
CASSSGQSPSYEQYF,TGTGCCAGCAGTTCAGGACAGTCCCCCTCCTACGAGCAGTACTTC,TRBJ2-7,TRBV7-9,few,NA
CASSLGWEAFF,TGTGCCAGCAGTTTGGGCTGGGAAGCTTTCTTT,TRBJ1-1,TRBV6-5,NA,NA
CATSGRRNEKLFF,TGTGCCACTAGCGGGCGACGAAATGAAAAACTGTTTTTT,TRBJ1-4,TRBV15,NA,NA
CASSEEGLSNQPQHF,TGTGCCAGCAGTGAAGAGGGGCTTAGCAATCAGCCCCAGCATTTT,TRBJ1-5,TRBV6-1,NA,NA
CASSPRDREAKNIQYF,TGTGCCAGCTCACCACGGGACAGAGAAGCCAAAAACATTCAGTACTTC,TRBJ2-4,TRBV18,few,TRBD1
CASSLRERTGKENTIYF,TGTGCCAGTAGTCTCCGAGAGAGGACAGGGAAAGAAAACACCATATATTTT,TRBJ1-3,TRBV19,NA,TRBD1
CASSQDRVRAFF,TGTGCCAGCAGCCAAGACAGGGTACGAGCTTTCTTT,TRBJ1-1,TRBV14,NA,NA
CASSGQMNTEAFF,TGTGCCAGCAGTGGACAGATGAACACTGAAGCTTTCTTT,TRBJ1-1,TRBV2,few,NA
CASSLGHGLSTDTQYF,TGTGCCAGCAGCCTGGGACACGGCCTGAGCACAGATACGCAGTATTTT,TRBJ2-3,TRBV7-3,NA,NA
CASSPIRTGTGETQYF,TGTGCCAGCAGCCCCATACGGACAGGGACGGGCGAGACCCAGTACTTC,TRBJ2-5,TRBV3-1/TRBV3-2,NA,TRBD1
CASTGQGYNEQFF,TGTGCCAGCACGGGACAGGGATACAATGAGCAGTTCTTC,TRBJ2-1,TRBV5-5,NA,TRBD1
CSGRVGGNEQFF,TGCAGCGGTCGAGTGGGGGGCAATGAGCAGTTCTTC,TRBJ2-1,TRBV29-1,NA,NA
CASSTRVANEQFF,TGTGCCAGCAGCACGAGGGTTGCCAATGAGCAGTTCTTC,TRBJ2-1,TRBV12-3/TRBV12-4,NA,NA
CASGRGGNYEQYF,TGTGCCAGCGGGAGGGGAGGTAACTACGAGCAGTACTTC,TRBJ2-7,TRBV6-5,NA,TRBD2
CASSLKARLTGNTIYF,TGTGCCAGCAGCTTAAAGGCCAGACTCACTGGAAACACCATATATTTT,TRBJ1-3,TRBV13,NA,NA
CAISESIWEKGENTEAFF,TGTGCCATCAGTGAGTCCATTTGGGAAAAAGGGGAGAACACTGAAGCTTTCTTT,TRBJ1-1,TRBV10-3,once,NA
CASSMGTANSPLHF,TGTGCCAGTAGTATGGGGACAGCAAATTCACCCCTCCACTTT,TRBJ1-6,TRBV19,NA,TRBD1
CASSSDSNTEAFF,TGTGCCAGCAGCTCGGACAGCAACACTGAAGCTTTCTTT,TRBJ1-1,TRBV7-8,NA,NA
CASSTQSTGNYGYTF,TGTGCCAGCAGTACCCAGTCGACAGGGAACTATGGCTACACCTTC,TRBJ1-2,TRBV6-5,NA,TRBD1
CASSHTSGGWYF,TGTGCCAGCAGCCATACTAGCGGGGGGTGGTATTTT,TRBJ2-3,TRBV6-5,NA,TRBD2
CASSLDRGRDAFF,TGTGCCAGCAGCTTGGACAGGGGGCGGGATGCTTTCTTT,TRBJ1-1,TRBV11-1,NA,TRBD1
CASSYGTDGSYEQYF,TGTGCCAGCAGTTACGGGACAGATGGATCCTACGAGCAGTACTTC,TRBJ2-7,TRBV6-5,few,TRBD1
CASSKGQGENEQYF,TGTGCCAGCAGCAAAGGACAGGGGGAAAACGAGCAGTACTTC,TRBJ2-7,TRBV21-1,NA,NA
CASSPATGDGNTIYF,TGCGCCAGCAGTCCAGCCACAGGGGACGGAAACACCATATATTTT,TRBJ1-3,TRBV23-1,NA,TRBD1
CAKRTSGPSSYNEQFF,TGTGCCAAACGGACTAGCGGTCCGAGCTCCTACAATGAGCAGTTCTTC,TRBJ2-1,TRBV2,NA,TRBD2
CAIGEGQGWTEAFF,TGTGCCATCGGGGAGGGCCAGGGGTGGACTGAAGCTTTCTTT,TRBJ1-1,TRBV10-3,once,NA
CASSDGGLGGYTF,TGTGCCAGCAGTGACGGGGGGCTGGGTGGCTACACCTTC,TRBJ1-2,TRBV6-1,once,NA
CASSPPRDRNYGYTF,TGTGCCAGCAGCCCACCCCGGGACAGGAACTATGGCTACACCTTC,TRBJ1-2,TRBV5-4,NA,TRBD1
CASSSNSNQPQHF,TGTGCCAGCAGCTCTAATAGCAATCAGCCCCAGCATTTT,TRBJ1-5,TRBV7-3,NA,NA
CASSWAGTEAFF,TGTGCCAGCAGCTGGGCAGGGACTGAAGCTTTCTTT,TRBJ1-1,TRBV7-9,NA,NA
CATSDLQATGQETQYF,TGTGCCACCAGTGATTTGCAAGCGACAGGTCAAGAGACCCAGTACTTC,TRBJ2-5,TRBV24-1,NA,NA
CASSHLGGAGDEKLFF,TGCGCCAGCAGCCACCTAGGGGGCGCAGGGGATGAAAAACTGTTTTTT,TRBJ1-4,TRBV4-1,NA,TRBD1
CASSYRQGLDTGELFF,TGTGCCAGCAGTTATAGACAGGGGTTGGACACCGGGGAGCTGTTTTTT,TRBJ2-2,TRBV6-5,NA,TRBD1
CASRSPRGSSYNEQFF,TGTGCCAGTAGATCCCCCCGGGGTAGCTCCTACAATGAGCAGTTCTTC,TRBJ2-1,TRBV19,NA,NA
CASSIRQGTLTDTQYF,TGTGCCAGTAGTATAAGACAGGGGACCCTCACAGATACGCAGTATTTT,TRBJ2-3,TRBV19,once,TRBD1
CASSLGLAGSSEQFF,TGTGCCAGCAGCTTAGGACTAGCAGGATCTAGTGAGCAGTTCTTC,TRBJ2-1,TRBV7-2,NA,TRBD2
CASSQDRGTIYF,TGTGCCAGCAGCCAGGACAGGGGAACCATATATTTT,TRBJ1-3,TRBV3-1/TRBV3-2,NA,TRBD1
CASSDSTGSTDTQYF,TGTGCCAGCAGTGACTCGACAGGGAGCACAGATACGCAGTATTTT,TRBJ2-3,TRBV6-4,many,TRBD1
CASSTDRTNNSPLHF,TGTGCCAGCAGCACGGACAGAACTAATAATTCACCCCTCCACTTT,TRBJ1-6,TRBV16,NA,NA
CASILSGHSGNTIYF,TGTGCCAGCATCCTCAGTGGACACTCTGGAAACACCATATATTTT,TRBJ1-3,TRBV5-8,NA,NA
CASSLQMNTEAFF,TGTGCCAGCAGCCTACAGATGAACACTGAAGCTTTCTTT,TRBJ1-1,TRBV5-6,NA,NA
CASRGNEGALAKLFF,TGTGCCAGCAGGGGTAACGAGGGGGCGTTAGCAAAACTGTTTTTT,TRBJ1-4,TRBV2,NA,TRBD1
CSARQGATEAFF,TGCAGCGCCAGACAGGGGGCAACTGAAGCTTTCTTT,TRBJ1-1,TRBV29-1,NA,TRBD1
CASSIGRGSYEQYF,TGTGCCAGTAGTATCGGCAGGGGCTCCTACGAGCAGTACTTC,TRBJ2-7,TRBV19,few,NA
CASSLDPGGGTEAFF,TGTGCCAGCAGCTTAGATCCAGGGGGCGGAACTGAAGCTTTCTTT,TRBJ1-1,TRBV7-2,NA,TRBD1